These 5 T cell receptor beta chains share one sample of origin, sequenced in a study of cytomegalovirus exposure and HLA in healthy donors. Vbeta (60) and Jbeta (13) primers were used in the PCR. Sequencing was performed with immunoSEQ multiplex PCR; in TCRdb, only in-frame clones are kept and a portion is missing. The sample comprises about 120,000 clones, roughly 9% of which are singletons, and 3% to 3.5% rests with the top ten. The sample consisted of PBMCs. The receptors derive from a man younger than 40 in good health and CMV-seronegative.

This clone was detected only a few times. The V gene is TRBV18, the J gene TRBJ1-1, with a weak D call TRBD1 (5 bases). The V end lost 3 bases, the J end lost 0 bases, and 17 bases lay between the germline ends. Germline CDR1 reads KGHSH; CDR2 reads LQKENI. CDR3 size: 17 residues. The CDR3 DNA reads TGTGCCAGCTCACCGTGGGCCGGACAAGACTTGAACACTGAAGCTTTCTTT. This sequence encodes CASSPWAGQDLNTEAFF.

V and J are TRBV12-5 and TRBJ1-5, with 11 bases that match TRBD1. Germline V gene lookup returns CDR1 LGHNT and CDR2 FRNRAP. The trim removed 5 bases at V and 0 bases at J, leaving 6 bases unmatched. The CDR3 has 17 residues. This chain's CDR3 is CASGLGQGAYSNQPQHF. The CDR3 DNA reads TGTGCTAGTGGTCTAGGACAGGGGGCATATAGCAATCAGCCCCAGCATTTT. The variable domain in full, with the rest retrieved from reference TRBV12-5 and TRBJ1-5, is DARVTQTPRHKVTEMGQEVTMRCQPILGHNTVFWYRQTMMQGLELLAYFRNRAPLDDSGMPKDRFSAEMPDATLATLKIQPSEPRDSAVYFCASGLGQGAYSNQPQHFGDGTRLSIL.

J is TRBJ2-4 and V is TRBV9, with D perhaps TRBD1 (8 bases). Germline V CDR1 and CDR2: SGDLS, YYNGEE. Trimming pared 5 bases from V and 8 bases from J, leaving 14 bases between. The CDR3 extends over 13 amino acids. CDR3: CASSTTGGDIQYF. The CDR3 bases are TGTGCCAGCAGTACCACAGGGGGGGACATTCAGTACTTC. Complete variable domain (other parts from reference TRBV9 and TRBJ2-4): DSGVTQTPKHLITATGQRVTLRCSPRSGDLSVYWYQQSLDQGLQFLIQYYNGEERAKGNILERFSAQQFPDLHSELNLSSLELGDSALYFCASSTTGGDIQYFGAGTRLSVL.

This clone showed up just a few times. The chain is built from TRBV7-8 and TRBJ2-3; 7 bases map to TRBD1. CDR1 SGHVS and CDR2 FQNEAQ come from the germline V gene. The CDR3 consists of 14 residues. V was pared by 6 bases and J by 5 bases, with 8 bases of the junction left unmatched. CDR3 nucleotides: TGTGCCAGCAGTCTAACCGACAGGGAAGATACGCAGTATTTT. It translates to CASSLTDREDTQYF.

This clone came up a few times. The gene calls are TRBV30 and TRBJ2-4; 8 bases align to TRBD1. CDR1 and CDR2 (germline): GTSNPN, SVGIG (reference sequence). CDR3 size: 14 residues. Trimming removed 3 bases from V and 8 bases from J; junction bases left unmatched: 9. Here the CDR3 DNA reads TGTGCCTGGAGCCTTCAGGGGGCGGAGTACATTCAGTACTTC. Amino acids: CAWSLQGAEYIQYF. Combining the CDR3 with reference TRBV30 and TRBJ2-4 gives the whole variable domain SQTIHQWPATLVQPVGSPLSLECTVEGTSNPNLYWYRQAAGRGLQLLFYSVGIGQISSEVPQNLSASRPQDRQFILSSKKLLLSDSGFYLCAWSLQGAEYIQYFGAGTRLSVL.